One TCR beta chain is described in this entry. Germline values: CDR1 SGHDT, CDR2 YYEEEE. The length of the CDR3 is 14 residues. V dropped 2 bases and J dropped 1 base, with 9 bases sitting between them. Survey-level immunoSEQ sequencing profiled the TCR beta repertoire. Repertoires were generated with immunoSEQ multiplex PCR, while TCRdb's copy carries only in-frame clones and drops some. The table shows approximately 70,000 clones, with 90% to 95% occurring only once. V and J are TRBV5-6 and TRBJ1-1; D not certain. The receptor's source is a man between 40 and 49 years old with rheumatoid arthritis. The specimen was PBMCs. This CDR3 reads CASSFRQTNTEAFF. CDR3 bases: TGTGCCAGCAGCTTCAGGCAAACGAACACTGAAGCTTTCTTT.